The clone carrying this T cell receptor (beta chain) showed up just once. These data are taken from a study of blood T cell repertoires in COVID-19. For the study at large: Nucleic acid was either cDNA or gDNA, and it came from T cells, B-cell-depleted T cells, or PBMCs.

CDR3 size: 15 residues. The authors' processing: Reference gene primer amplification in the assay estimated nucleated cell counts. Assay used: immunoSEQ multiplex PCR; TCRdb lists only in-frame clones, some missing. Clonal size and the V and J genes are those of that table, whereas D and trimming came from the DNA. The repertoire holds nearly 55,000 clones, with about 90% as singletons. The V gene is TRBV21-1, the J gene TRBJ1-5; the table's D call, TRBD1, was not checked against the DNA. TRBV21-1 is a pseudogene locus. The sequence was collected from a woman in her sixties or seventies with active or convalescent COVID-19. The specimen sequenced was peripheral blood. The CDR3 nucleotides are TGTGCCAGCAGCAAAGTGGAGGGGGCGAGTCAGCCCCAGCATTTT. It translates to CASSKVEGASQPQHF.